These 32 T cell receptor beta chains originate from one sample sequenced in a study of beta chain features in type 1 diabetes. No antigen has been identified for these receptors. TCRB transcripts that were expressed got sequenced, as all of the isolated RNA had been reverse transcribed. Profiled with immunoSEQ multiplex PCR; TCRdb holds only in-frame clones, not every one. The sample lists roughly 330,000 clones, approximately 12% occurring once. Points from the study as a whole: Patients with Type 1 diabetes showed moderately but significantly shorter TCRB CDR3s in all four CD4+ subsets.

Sequenced sample: naive CD4+ T cells from blood. Every receptor here comes from a woman under 30 with type 1 diabetes.

The chain joins TRBV5-1 to TRBJ2-3, with a possible D match to TRBD1 (6 bases). Germline values: CDR1 SGHRS, CDR2 YFSETQ. This CDR3 comprises 14 residues. V was shortened by 0 bases and J by 4 bases, with 9 bases between the two germline ends. The CDR3 sequence: CASSLAEGADTQYF. The CDR3 bases are TGCGCCAGCAGCTTGGCAGAGGGGGCAGATACGCAGTATTTT.

This clone was detected a few times. This chain links TRBV2 with TRBJ1-1; 8 bases line up with TRBD1. After removal of 6 bases from V and 2 bases from J, the junction contained 2 bases not matched to a gene. CDR1 SNHLY and CDR2 FYNNEI come from the germline V gene. This CDR3 contains 13 residues. In DNA, the CDR3 is TGTGCCAGCAGAGGGACAGGAAACACTGAAGCTTTCTTT. This encodes CASRGTGNTEAFF.

V usage is TRBV14 and J usage is TRBJ2-7, with D possibly being TRBD1 (5 bases). V shed 4 bases and J shed 3 bases, with 13 bases lying between them. Germline V lookup: CDR1 SGHDN, CDR2 FVKESK. The CDR3 is 14 residues long. The CDR3 DNA sequence: TGTGCCAGCAGCCCCCATCTACAGGTCTACGAGCAGTACTTC. Translation: CASSPHLQVYEQYF.

This clone has a handful of counts. V usage is TRBV14 and J usage is TRBJ2-6; no clear D gene. Germline assignment: CDR1 SGHDN and CDR2 FVKESK. The CDR3 is 16 amino acids. Trimming took 4 bases from V and 0 from J, leaving 10 bases between them. CDR3: CASSPTKSSGANVLTF. The CDR3 nucleotides are TGTGCCAGCAGCCCCACGAAGAGCTCTGGGGCCAACGTCCTGACTTTC.

V gene TRBV30 combines with J gene TRBJ1-3; the D is unclear. CDR3 length: 13 residues. The germline V and J ends were trimmed by 2 bases and 1 base, with 6 bases remaining between them. Germline loops: CDR1 GTSNPN, CDR2 SVGIG (reference sequence). The CDR3 DNA reads as TGTGCCTGGAGTATTAAATCTGGAAACACCATATATTTT. It yields the protein CAWSIKSGNTIYF.

This chain connects TRBV30 to TRBJ1-2; D perhaps matches TRBD1 (5 bases). The germline V gene has CDR1 GTSNPN and CDR2 SVGIG (reference sequence). CDR3 size: 15 residues. Trimming took off 5 bases at V and 2 bases at J, with 18 bases between the two ends. CDR3 loop: CAWAKQSGQNYGYTF. The DNA of the CDR3 is TGTGCCTGGGCAAAGCAGTCAGGGCAGAACTATGGCTACACCTTC.

Only a few counts were recorded for this clone. The chain has TRBV2 and TRBJ2-1; D may be TRBD2 (5 bases). Per the germline V gene, CDR1 is SNHLY and CDR2 is FYNNEI. V lost 3 bases and J 9 bases, leaving 12 bases between the germline ends. The CDR3 is made up of 13 amino acids. CDR3 amino acids: CASSESRRSEQFF. For the CDR3, the DNA is TGTGCCAGCAGTGAGTCTAGGAGGAGTGAGCAGTTCTTC.

The rearrangement links TRBV9 to TRBJ2-2; 10 nucleotides match TRBD2. V was pared by 3 bases and J by 0 bases, with 2 bases of the junction left unmatched. The CDR3 is made up of 16 amino acids. Looked up from germline, CDR1 is SGDLS and CDR2 is YYNGEE. CDR3 loop: CASSGLAGANTGELFF. DNA for the CDR3: TGTGCCAGCAGCGGACTAGCGGGCGCGAACACCGGGGAGCTGTTTTTT.

The chain couples TRBV27 to TRBJ1-3, with 8 bases matching TRBD1. The CDR3 is made up of 13 amino acids. V was clipped by 8 bases and J by 4 bases; unmatched bases: 4. CDR1 and CDR2 from the germline V gene are MNHEY and SMNVEV (reference sequence). Here the CDR3 DNA reads TGTGCCAGCGGCCGGGACAGGGGAAACACCATATATTTT. Its translation: CASGRDRGNTIYF.

This rearrangement joins TRBV28 to TRBJ2-7, with D possibly being TRBD1 (6 bases). Trimming took off 6 bases at V and 7 bases at J, with 10 bases between the two ends. The CDR3 covers 11 residues. Germline V CDR1 and CDR2: MDHEN, SYDVKM. The DNA of the CDR3 is TGTGCCAGCAGGGGGGCTCGGGAGCAGTACTTC. This sequence encodes CASRGAREQYF.

This clone turned up a few times. The V and J genes are TRBV30 and TRBJ2-3, with D tentatively TRBD2 (5 bases). With 5 bases removed from V and 4 bases from J, the gap between germline ends came to 19 bases. The CDR3 length is 15 residues. The germline CDR1 and CDR2 sequences are GTSNPN and SVGIG (reference sequence). CDR3 region: CAWAPSKYGADTQYF. CDR3 sequence (DNA): TGTGCCTGGGCACCTAGCAAATACGGCGCAGATACGCAGTATTTT.

This clone was seen more than once but under ten times. The CDR3 here is CAWSFASGNSYEQYF. DNA for the CDR3: TGTGCCTGGAGTTTCGCTAGCGGGAACTCCTACGAGCAGTACTTC. The V gene is TRBV30, the J gene TRBJ2-7, with TRBD2 identical over 9 bases. In germline, CDR1 is GTSNPN, CDR2 SVGIG (reference sequence). J gave up 0 bases and V 2 bases, and 5 bases lay outside the gene matches. The CDR3 is 15 amino acids.

Only a few counts were recorded for this clone. J is TRBJ2-1 and V is TRBV5-1, with TRBD2 identical over 7 bases. CDR1 and CDR2 (germline): SGHRS, YFSETQ. There are 13 residues in the CDR3. Unmatched junction bases numbered 4, after V lost 1 base and J lost 9 bases. CDR3 sequence: CASSLNGRSEQFF. In nucleotides, the CDR3 is TGCGCCAGCAGCTTGAACGGGAGGAGTGAGCAGTTCTTC.

This clone was picked up a small number of times. The chain carries TRBV30 and TRBJ1-5; D might be TRBD1 (6 bases). This CDR3 comprises 15 residues. Per germline, CDR1 GTSNPN and CDR2 SVGIG (reference sequence). The germline V and J ends were trimmed by 2 bases and 0 bases, with 11 bases remaining between them. The CDR3 sequence: CAWSPGTNSNQPQHF. For the CDR3, the DNA is TGTGCCTGGAGTCCCGGGACAAATAGCAATCAGCCCCAGCATTTT.

The CDR3 bases are TGCGCCAGCAGCCCCCTGCCCCGGGGGAGCACCTACGAGCAGTACTTC. Translating gives CASSPLPRGSTYEQYF. The genes are TRBV4-1 and TRBJ2-7; D is perhaps TRBD2 (6 bases). This CDR3 contains 16 residues. Germline V CDR1 and CDR2: MGHRA, YSYEKL. V lost 4 bases and J 2 bases, leaving 18 bases between the germline ends.

This clone has only a few counts. The chain joins TRBV29-1 to TRBJ2-1, with 8 nucleotides matching TRBD1. V dropped 7 bases and J dropped 9; count of bases not matched to a gene: 5. From germline, CDR1 is SQVTM and CDR2 ANQGSEA. This CDR3 has 11 residues. The chain's CDR3 is CSATGGSEQFF. CDR3 DNA: TGCAGCGCCACAGGGGGAAGTGAGCAGTTCTTC.

This clone appeared a few times. The chain is built from TRBV18 and TRBJ1-5, with TRBD1 matching 7 bases. V shed 6 bases and J 2 bases; nucleotides not matched to a gene: 10. Germline CDR1 and CDR2: KGHSH and LQKENI. The CDR3 extends over 16 amino acids. Here the CDR3 reads CASSPKGAPGNQPQHF. In nucleotides, the CDR3 is TGTGCCAGCTCGCCCAAGGGGGCCCCGGGCAATCAGCCCCAGCATTTT.

The chain links TRBV19 to TRBJ1-5, with no clear D. Germline V gene data show CDR1 as LNHDA and CDR2 as SQIVND (reference sequence). This CDR3 is 13 amino acids long. Trimming shortened V by 7 bases and J by 0 bases, and 7 bases separated the two germline ends. The CDR3: CASTGDSNQPQHF. The CDR3 DNA is TGTGCCAGTACCGGAGATAGCAATCAGCCCCAGCATTTT.

In this sample, this clone turned up a few times. This chain connects TRBV28 to TRBJ1-2; 8 bases map to TRBD1. J gave up 8 bases and V 8 bases, and 13 bases lay outside the gene matches. From germline, CDR1 is MDHEN and CDR2 SYDVKM. This CDR3 spans 14 amino acids. This CDR3 reads CASQKTGALGGYTF. In DNA form, the CDR3 reads TGTGCCAGCCAGAAGACAGGGGCGTTGGGAGGCTACACCTTC.

This rearrangement joins TRBV5-6 to TRBJ2-2; a possible D gene is TRBD2 (6 bases). Germline assignment: CDR1 SGHDT and CDR2 YYEEEE. Deletions cut 2 bases from V and 0 bases from J, with 14 bases between. The CDR3 spans 17 residues. CDR3 loop: CASSLRRVRANTGELFF. The CDR3 bases are TGTGCCAGCAGCTTAAGGAGGGTCCGCGCGAACACCGGGGAGCTGTTTTTT.

The CDR3 sequence is CASSPLQGSGANVLTF. The CDR3 nucleotides read TGTGCCAGCTCACCGTTACAGGGATCCGGGGCCAACGTCCTGACTTTC. The J gene is TRBJ2-6, the V gene TRBV18; D is possibly TRBD1 (6 bases). The germline V gene encodes CDR1 KGHSH and CDR2 LQKENI. This CDR3 region has 16 residues. Trimming shortened V by 3 bases and J by 4 bases, and 13 bases separated the two germline ends.

The V and J genes are TRBV5-1 and TRBJ2-1; D perhaps matches TRBD2 (5 bases). This CDR3 spans 15 amino acids. CDR1 SGHRS and CDR2 YFSETQ come from the germline V gene. The V end lost 4 bases, the J end lost 0 bases, and 11 bases lay between the germline ends. The DNA for the CDR3 is TGCGCCAGCAGCCTGCCGGGGAGCTCCTACAATGAGCAGTTCTTC. Translating gives CASSLPGSSYNEQFF.

The rearrangement joins TRBV27 to TRBJ1-1; D may be TRBD1 (6 bases). The CDR3 extends over 13 amino acids. Trimming stripped 8 bases from V and 2 bases from J, with 12 bases between. Germline V lookup: CDR1 MNHEY, CDR2 SMNVEV (reference sequence). CDR3 coding DNA: TGTGCCAGCCTACAGGGCGCTAACACTGAAGCTTTCTTT. Encoded protein: CASLQGANTEAFF.

This clone was counted only a few times. The J gene is TRBJ2-3, the V gene TRBV19; no clear D gene. Germline CDR1 reads LNHDA; CDR2 reads SQIVND (reference sequence). The V end was cut by 5 bases, the J end by 7 bases, with 13 bases between. This CDR3 comprises 13 residues. Written as DNA, the CDR3 is TGTGCCAGTAGTGAATCCGACACCTATACGCAGTATTTT. It translates to CASSESDTYTQYF.

This clone was detected only a few times. The chain links TRBV5-4 to TRBJ2-5, with D tentatively TRBD1 (6 bases). CDR3 length: 15 amino acids. Germline CDR1 reads SGHNT; CDR2 reads YYREEE (reference sequence). The V end was cut by 4 bases, the J end by 1 base, with 14 bases between. The CDR3 region is CASSPQTGPQETQYF. CDR3 in DNA: TGTGCCAGCAGCCCACAGACAGGCCCCCAAGAGACCCAGTACTTC.

This clone was recorded a few times. The chain has TRBV11-2 and TRBJ2-1; TRBD2 matches 10 bases. With 0 bases clipped from V and 2 bases from J, the junction kept 7 bases outside the gene matches. The CDR3 contains 18 residues. Germline assignment: CDR1 SGHAT and CDR2 FQNNGV. The CDR3 nucleotides are TGTGCCAGCAGCTTAGAAGGGGGACTAGCGTCGCCCTACAATGAGCAGTTCTTC. As protein: CASSLEGGLASPYNEQFF.

The chain has TRBV11-2 and TRBJ2-7, with D perhaps matching TRBD2 (5 bases). Looked up from germline, CDR1 is SGHAT and CDR2 is FQNNGV. The V and J ends lost 3 bases and 4 bases respectively, with 13 bases between them. The CDR3 is 14 amino acids. CDR3 residues: CASSFDQRIYEQYV. The CDR3 coding sequence is TGTGCCAGCAGCTTCGACCAGCGGATTTACGAGCAGTACGTC.

This clone has more than one count but fewer than ten. The CDR3 protein is CTSSQAGLEGEQFF. The CDR3 region has the DNA TGCACCAGCAGCCAAGCGGGACTAGAAGGAGAGCAGTTCTTC. V gene TRBV1 combines with J gene TRBJ2-1; the D call in the table, TRBD2, was not verified against the DNA. TRBV1 is a pseudogene. The CDR3 loop spans 14 amino acids.

This clone was detected only a few times. The chain combines TRBV7-7 with TRBJ2-1; D perhaps matches TRBD2 (5 bases). Per the germline V gene, CDR1 is SSHAT and CDR2 is FNYEAQ (reference sequence). The CDR3 is 15 amino acids. Trimming took off 3 bases at V and 9 bases at J, with 18 bases between the two ends. The CDR3 DNA sequence: TGTGCCAGCAGCTTGCAGAGGGCCGACGTAGGTGAGCAGTTCTTC. Residues: CASSLQRADVGEQFF. The entire variable domain, with the rest obtained from reference TRBV7-7 and TRBJ2-1, is as follows: GAGVSQSPRYKVTKRGQDVTLRCDPISSHATLYWYQQALGQGPEFLTYFNYEAQPDKSGLPSDRFSAERPEGSISTLTIQRTEQRDSAMYRCASSLQRADVGEQFFGPGTRLTVL.

This clone was found a few times. V usage is TRBV7-2 and J usage is TRBJ1-4, with D uncertain. The CDR3 runs 13 residues. From germline, CDR1 is SGHTA and CDR2 FQGNSA. V lost 3 bases and J lost 8, with 10 bases in between. The CDR3 nucleotides are TGTGCCAGCAGCTTGCCAGAACACGAAAAACTGTTTTTT. Its protein is CASSLPEHEKLFF.

As for this clone: The sample holds other DNA sequences that translate to the same CDR3. The V gene is TRBV11-2, the J gene TRBJ2-1; TRBD2 aligns across 11 bases. Trimming at V came to 5 bases and at J to 4 bases, leaving 4 bases not matched to a gene. The CDR3 extends over 15 amino acids. Germline V gene lookup returns CDR1 SGHAT and CDR2 FQNNGV. The CDR3 DNA is TGTGCCAGCAGCCCCGGGACTAGCGGATACAATGAGCAGTTCTTC. As protein: CASSPGTSGYNEQFF.

The V gene is TRBV7-9, the J gene TRBJ1-2; D uncertain. Germline V gives CDR1 SEHNR, CDR2 FQNEAQ (reference sequence). The CDR3 consists of 18 residues. Trimming removed 6 bases from V and 2 bases from J, with 25 bases in between. CDR3 region: CASSTPFPAGLRNYGYTF. CDR3 in DNA: TGTGCCAGCAGTACCCCGTTTCCTGCAGGACTTAGGAACTATGGCTACACCTTC.